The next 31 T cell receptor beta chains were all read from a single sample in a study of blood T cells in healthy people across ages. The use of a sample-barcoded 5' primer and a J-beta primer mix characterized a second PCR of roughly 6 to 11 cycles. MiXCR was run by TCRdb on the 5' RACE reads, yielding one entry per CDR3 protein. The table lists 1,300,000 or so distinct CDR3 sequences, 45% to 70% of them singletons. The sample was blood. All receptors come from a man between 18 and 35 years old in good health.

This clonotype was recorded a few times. Here the CDR3 reads CASSLAPGLARRTDTQYF. The CDR3 nucleotides read TGTGCCAGCAGCTTAGCACCCGGACTAGCGAGACGCACAGATACGCAGTATTTT. The rearrangement joins TRBV11-2 to TRBJ2-3; the match to TRBD2 covers 9 bases. CDR3 length: 18 amino acids. Losses at the gene ends were 1 base for V and 1 base for J; bases not matched to a gene: 9. Germline V lookup: CDR1 SGHAT, CDR2 FQNNGV.

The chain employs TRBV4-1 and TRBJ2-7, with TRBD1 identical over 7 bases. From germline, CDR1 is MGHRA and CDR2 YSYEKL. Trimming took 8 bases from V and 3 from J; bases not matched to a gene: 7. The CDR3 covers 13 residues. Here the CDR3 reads CASSTGDGYEQYF. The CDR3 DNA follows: TGCGCCAGCTCTACAGGGGACGGCTACGAGCAGTACTTC.

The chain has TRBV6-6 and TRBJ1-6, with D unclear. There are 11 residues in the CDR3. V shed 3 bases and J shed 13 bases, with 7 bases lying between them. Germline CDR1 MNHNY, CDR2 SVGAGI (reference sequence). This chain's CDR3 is CASSYARPLHF. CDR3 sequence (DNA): TGTGCCAGCAGTTATGCCAGGCCCCTCCACTTT.

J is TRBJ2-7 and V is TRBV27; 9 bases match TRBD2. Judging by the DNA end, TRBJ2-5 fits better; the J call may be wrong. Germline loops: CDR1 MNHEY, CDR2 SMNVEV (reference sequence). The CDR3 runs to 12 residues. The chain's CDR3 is CANWTSAETQYF. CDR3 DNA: TGTGCCAATTGGACTAGCGCCGAGACCCAGTACTTC.

CDR3: CASNGGGPVGKQYF. The CDR3 bases are TGTGCCAGCAACGGCGGGGGTCCTGTGGGGAAGCAGTACTTC. This rearrangement joins TRBV27 to TRBJ2-5; 7 bases match TRBD2. V lost 7 bases to trimming and J lost 11 bases; unmatched junction nucleotides: 16. The CDR3 contains 14 residues. CDR1 is MNHEY and CDR2 is SMNVEV in the germline V gene (reference sequence).

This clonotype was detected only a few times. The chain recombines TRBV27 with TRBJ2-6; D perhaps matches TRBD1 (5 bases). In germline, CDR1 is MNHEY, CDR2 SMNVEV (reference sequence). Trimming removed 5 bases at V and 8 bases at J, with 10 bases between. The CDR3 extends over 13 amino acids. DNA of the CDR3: TGTGCCAGCAGTCTGGGGCCCCCCAACGTCCTGACTTTC. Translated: CASSLGPPNVLTF.

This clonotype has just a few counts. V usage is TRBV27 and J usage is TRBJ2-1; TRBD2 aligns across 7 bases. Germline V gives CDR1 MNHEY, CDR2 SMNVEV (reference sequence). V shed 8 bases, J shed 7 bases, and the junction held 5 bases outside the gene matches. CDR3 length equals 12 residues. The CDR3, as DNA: TGTGCCAGCGCTCTGGGGGGGAATGAGCAGTTCTTC. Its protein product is CASALGGNEQFF.

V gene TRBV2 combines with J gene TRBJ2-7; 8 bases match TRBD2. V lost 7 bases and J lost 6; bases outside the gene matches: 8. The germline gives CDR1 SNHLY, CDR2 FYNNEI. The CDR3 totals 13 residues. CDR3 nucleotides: TGTGCCAGCACGATCCGGGGGGGAAGCGAGCAGTACTTC. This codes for CASTIRGGSEQYF.

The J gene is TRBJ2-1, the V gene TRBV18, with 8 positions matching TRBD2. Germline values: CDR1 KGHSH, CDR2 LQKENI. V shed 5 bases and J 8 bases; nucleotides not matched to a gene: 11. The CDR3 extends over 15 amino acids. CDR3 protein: CASSKSGGVVHEQFF. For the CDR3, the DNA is TGTGCCAGCTCAAAGAGCGGGGGAGTTGTCCATGAGCAGTTCTTC.

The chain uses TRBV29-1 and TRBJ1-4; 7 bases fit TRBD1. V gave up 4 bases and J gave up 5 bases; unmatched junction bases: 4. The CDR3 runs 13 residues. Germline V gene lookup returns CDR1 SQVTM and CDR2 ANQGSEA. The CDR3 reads CSVGDSWNEKLFF. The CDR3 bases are TGCAGCGTTGGGGACAGCTGGAATGAAAAACTGTTTTTT.

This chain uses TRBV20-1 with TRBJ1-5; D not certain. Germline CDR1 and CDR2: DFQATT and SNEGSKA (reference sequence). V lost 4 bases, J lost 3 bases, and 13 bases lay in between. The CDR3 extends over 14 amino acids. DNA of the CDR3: TGCAGTGCTATGCTAACTGGCCCCAATCAGCCCCAGCATTTT. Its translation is CSAMLTGPNQPQHF.

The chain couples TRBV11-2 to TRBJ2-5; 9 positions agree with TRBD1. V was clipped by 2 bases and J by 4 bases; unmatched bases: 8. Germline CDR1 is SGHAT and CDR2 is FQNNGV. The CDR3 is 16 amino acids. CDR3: CASSLNTGTGPETQYF. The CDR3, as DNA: TGTGCCAGCAGCTTAAATACTGGGACAGGGCCAGAGACCCAGTACTTC.

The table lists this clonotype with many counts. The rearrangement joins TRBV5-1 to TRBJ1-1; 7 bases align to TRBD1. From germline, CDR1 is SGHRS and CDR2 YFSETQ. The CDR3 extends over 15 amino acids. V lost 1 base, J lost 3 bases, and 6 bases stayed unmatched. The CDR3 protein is CASSLRTGGDTEAFF. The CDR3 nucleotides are TGCGCCAGCAGCTTGAGGACAGGAGGCGACACTGAAGCTTTCTTT.

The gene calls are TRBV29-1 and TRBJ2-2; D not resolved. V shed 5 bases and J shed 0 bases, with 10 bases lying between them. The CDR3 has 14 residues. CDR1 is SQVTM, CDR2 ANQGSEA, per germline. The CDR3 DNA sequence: TGCAGCGTTCAAGGACGGGCGAACACCGGGGAGCTGTTTTTT. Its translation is CSVQGRANTGELFF.

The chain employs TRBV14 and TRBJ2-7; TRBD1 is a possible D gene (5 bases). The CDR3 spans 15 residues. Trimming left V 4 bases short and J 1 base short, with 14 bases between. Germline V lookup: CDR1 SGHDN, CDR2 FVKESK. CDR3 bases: TGTGCCAGCAGCCTTGGGTGGGGCACATCCTACGAGCAGTACTTC. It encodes CASSLGWGTSYEQYF. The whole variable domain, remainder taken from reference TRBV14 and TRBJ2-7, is EAGVTQFPSHSVIEKGQTVTLRCDPISGHDNLYWYRRVMGKEIKFLLHFVKESKQDESGMPNNRFLAERTGGTYSTLKVQPAELEDSGVYFCASSLGWGTSYEQYFGPGTRLTVT.

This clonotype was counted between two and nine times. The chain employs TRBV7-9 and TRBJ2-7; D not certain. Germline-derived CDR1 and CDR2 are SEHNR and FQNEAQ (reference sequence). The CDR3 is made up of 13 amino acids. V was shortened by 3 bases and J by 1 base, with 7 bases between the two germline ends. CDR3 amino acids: CASSLKTSYEQYF. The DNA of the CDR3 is TGTGCCAGCAGCTTGAAGACGTCCTACGAGCAGTACTTC.

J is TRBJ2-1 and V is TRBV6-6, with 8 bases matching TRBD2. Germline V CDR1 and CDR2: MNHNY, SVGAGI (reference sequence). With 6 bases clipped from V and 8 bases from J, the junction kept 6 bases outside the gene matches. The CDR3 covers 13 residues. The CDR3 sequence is CASRGLGVHEQFF. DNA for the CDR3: TGTGCCAGCAGGGGACTAGGGGTGCATGAGCAGTTCTTC.

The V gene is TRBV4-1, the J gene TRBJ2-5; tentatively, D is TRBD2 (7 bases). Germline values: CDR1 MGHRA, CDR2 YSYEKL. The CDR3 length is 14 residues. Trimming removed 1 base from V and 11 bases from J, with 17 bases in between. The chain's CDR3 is CASSQAGRGGEQYF. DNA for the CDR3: TGCGCCAGCAGCCAAGCTGGCAGGGGAGGGGAGCAGTACTTC.

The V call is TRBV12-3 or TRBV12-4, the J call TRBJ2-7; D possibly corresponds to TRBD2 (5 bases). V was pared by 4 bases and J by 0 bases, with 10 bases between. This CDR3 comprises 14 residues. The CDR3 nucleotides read TGTGCCAGCAGTTCCCAGGACTTCTCCTACGAGCAGTACTTC. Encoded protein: CASSSQDFSYEQYF.

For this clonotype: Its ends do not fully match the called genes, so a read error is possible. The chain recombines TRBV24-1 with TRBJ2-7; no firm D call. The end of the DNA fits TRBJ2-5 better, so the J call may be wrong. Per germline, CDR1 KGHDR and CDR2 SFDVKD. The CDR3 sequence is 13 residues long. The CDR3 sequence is CATSESRQGTQYF. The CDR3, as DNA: TGTGCCACCAGTGAGTCCCGACAAGGGACCCAGTACTTC.

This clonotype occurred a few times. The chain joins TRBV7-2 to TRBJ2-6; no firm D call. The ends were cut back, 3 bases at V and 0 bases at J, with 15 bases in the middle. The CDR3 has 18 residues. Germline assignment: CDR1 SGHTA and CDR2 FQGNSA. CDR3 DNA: TGTGCCAGCAGCTTGAGGATGGCCAGATTCTCTGGGGCCAACGTCCTGACTTTC. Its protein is CASSLRMARFSGANVLTF. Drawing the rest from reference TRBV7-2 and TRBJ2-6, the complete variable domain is GAGVSQSPSNKVTEKGKDVELRCDPISGHTALYWYRQSLGQGLEFLIYFQGNSAPDKSGLPSDRFSAERTGGSVSTLTIQRTQQEDSAVYLCASSLRMARFSGANVLTFGAGSRLTVL.

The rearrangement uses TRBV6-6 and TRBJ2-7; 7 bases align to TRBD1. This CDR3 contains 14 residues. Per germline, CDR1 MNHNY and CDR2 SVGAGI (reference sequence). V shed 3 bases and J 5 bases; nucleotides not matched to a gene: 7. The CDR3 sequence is CASSYPDRSHEQYF. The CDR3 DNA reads TGTGCCAGCAGTTATCCGGACAGGTCCCACGAGCAGTACTTC.

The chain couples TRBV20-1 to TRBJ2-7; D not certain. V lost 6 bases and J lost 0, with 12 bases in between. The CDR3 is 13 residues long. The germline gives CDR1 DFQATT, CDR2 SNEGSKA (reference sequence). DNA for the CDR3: TGCAGTGCGGACGGAGCAAGCTCCTACGAGCAGTACTTC. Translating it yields CSADGASSYEQYF.

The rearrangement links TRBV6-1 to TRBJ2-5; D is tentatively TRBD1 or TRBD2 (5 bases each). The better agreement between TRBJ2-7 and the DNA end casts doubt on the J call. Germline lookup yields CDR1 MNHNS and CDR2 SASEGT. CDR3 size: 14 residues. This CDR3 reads CASRLRDDTYEQYF. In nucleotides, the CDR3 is TGTGCCAGCAGGCTCCGGGACGATACCTACGAGCAGTACTTC.

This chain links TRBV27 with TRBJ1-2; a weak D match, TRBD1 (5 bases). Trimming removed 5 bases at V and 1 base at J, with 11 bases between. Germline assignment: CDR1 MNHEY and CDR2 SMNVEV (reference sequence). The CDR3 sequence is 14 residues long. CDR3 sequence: CASSGGMNNYGYTF. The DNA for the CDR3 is TGTGCCAGCAGTGGGGGGATGAATAACTATGGCTACACCTTC.

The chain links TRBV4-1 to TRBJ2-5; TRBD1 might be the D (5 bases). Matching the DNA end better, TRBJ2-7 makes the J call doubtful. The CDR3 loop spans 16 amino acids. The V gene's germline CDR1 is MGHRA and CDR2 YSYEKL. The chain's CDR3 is CASSQGLRQTHYEQYF. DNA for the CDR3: TGCGCCAGCAGCCAAGGTCTTCGACAGACCCACTACGAGCAGTACTTC.

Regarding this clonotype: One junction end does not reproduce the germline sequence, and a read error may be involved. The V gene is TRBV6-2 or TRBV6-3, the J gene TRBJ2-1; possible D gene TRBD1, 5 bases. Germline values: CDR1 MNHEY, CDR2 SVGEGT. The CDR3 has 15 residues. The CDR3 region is CAGSTDSGSYDEQFF. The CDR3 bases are TGTGCCGGCAGTACCGACAGTGGTTCCTACGATGAGCAGTTCTTC.

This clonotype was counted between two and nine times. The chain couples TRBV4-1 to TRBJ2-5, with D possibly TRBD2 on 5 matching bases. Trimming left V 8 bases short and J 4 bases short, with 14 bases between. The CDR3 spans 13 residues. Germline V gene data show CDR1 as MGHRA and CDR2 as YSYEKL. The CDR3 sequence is CASAKTGLETQYF. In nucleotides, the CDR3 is TGCGCCAGCGCTAAGACGGGATTAGAGACCCAGTACTTC.

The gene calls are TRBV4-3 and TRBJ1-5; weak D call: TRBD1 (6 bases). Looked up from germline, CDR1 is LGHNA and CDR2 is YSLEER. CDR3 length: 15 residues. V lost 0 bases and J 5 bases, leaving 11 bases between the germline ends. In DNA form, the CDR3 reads TGCGCCAGCAGCCAAGATGTACAGGGCGATCAGCCCCAGCATTTT. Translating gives CASSQDVQGDQPQHF.

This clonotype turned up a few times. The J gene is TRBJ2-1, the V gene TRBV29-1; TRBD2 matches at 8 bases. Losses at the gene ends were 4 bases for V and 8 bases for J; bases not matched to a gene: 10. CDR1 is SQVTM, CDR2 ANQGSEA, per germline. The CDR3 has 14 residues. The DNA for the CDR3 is TGCAGCGTTGGGGAGCGGGAGACCTGGGATGAGCAGTTCTTC. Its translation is CSVGERETWDEQFF.

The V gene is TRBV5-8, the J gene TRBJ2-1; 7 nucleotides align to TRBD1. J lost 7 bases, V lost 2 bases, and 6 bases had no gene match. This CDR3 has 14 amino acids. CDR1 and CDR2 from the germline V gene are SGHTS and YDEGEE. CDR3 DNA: TGTGCCAGCAGCTTTATAGGGGGCCTGAATGAGCAGTTCTTC. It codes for CASSFIGGLNEQFF.